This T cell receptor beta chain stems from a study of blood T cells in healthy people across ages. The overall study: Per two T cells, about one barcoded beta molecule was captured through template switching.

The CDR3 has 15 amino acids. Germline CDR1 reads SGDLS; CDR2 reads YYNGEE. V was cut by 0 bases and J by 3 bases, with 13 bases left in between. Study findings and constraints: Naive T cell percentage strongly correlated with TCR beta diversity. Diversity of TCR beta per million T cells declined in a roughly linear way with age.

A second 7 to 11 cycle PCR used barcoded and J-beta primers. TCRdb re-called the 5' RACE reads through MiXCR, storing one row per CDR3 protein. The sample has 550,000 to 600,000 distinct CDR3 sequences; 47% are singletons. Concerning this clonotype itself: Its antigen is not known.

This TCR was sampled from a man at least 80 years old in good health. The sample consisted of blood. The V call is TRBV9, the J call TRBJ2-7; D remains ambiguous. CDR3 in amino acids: CASSVGSGFYYEQYF. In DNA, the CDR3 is TGTGCCAGCAGCGTAGGGTCTGGGTTCTACTACGAGCAGTACTTC.